A selection of T cell receptor beta chains follows, all from one sample in a study of molecular identifiers for immune sequencing clone quantification. TCRdb itself ran the PCR reads through MiXCR, one entry per CDR3 protein. The sample includes about 640,000 distinct CDR3 sequences, about 20% of them seen just once. Specimen: naive CD8+ T cells from blood, with Jurkat cell RNA spiked in. Every receptor here comes from a human donor in good health. Some libraries in this study had Jurkat cell RNA spiked in. Both conserved end residues are part of each CDR3. A D gene is named only where the DNA matches it firmly. Rows give clone size only sometimes, using once, few, many, or a class for an expanded clone.

CDR3 DNA: TGCGCCAGCAGCTTGGAACCAGAGCCCTCTGGGGCCAACGTCCTGACTTTC
CDR3 protein: CASSLEPEPSGANVLTF
clone size: many
D gene: -
V gene: TRBV5-1
J gene: TRBJ2-6

CDR3 DNA: TGTGCCAGCAGTTACGAAGAGGACAGATCGATTTGGCCCCTCCACTTT
CDR3 protein: CASSYEEDRSIWPLHF
clone size: few
D gene: -
V gene: TRBV6-5
J gene: TRBJ1-6

CDR3 DNA: TGTGCCAGCAGTCTAGGAACCTCAGGGGCCGCAGATACGCAGTATTTT
CDR3 protein: CASSLGTSGAADTQYF
clone size: -
D gene: -
V gene: TRBV6-2/TRBV6-3
J gene: TRBJ2-3

CDR3 DNA: TGCGCCAGCAGCTTGGACGGGGGTGAATCTGAAGCTTTCTTT
CDR3 protein: CASSLDGGESEAFF
clone size: many
D gene: -
V gene: TRBV5-1
J gene: TRBJ1-1

CDR3 DNA: TGTGCCTGGAGTGTGGGTTACTCGGGGGAGCAGTACTTC
CDR3 protein: CAWSVGYSGEQYF
clone size: -
D gene: -
V gene: TRBV30
J gene: TRBJ2-7

CDR3 DNA: TGCAGTGCTAGAGATCCCGCAGGGATAGAGGCCGGGGAGCTGTTTTTT
CDR3 protein: CSARDPAGIEAGELFF
clone size: few
D gene: -
V gene: TRBV20-1
J gene: TRBJ2-2

CDR3 DNA: TGCGCCAGCAGCTTGGATTTTGTCACCGGACAGGGTGGGGAAAAACTGTTTTTT
CDR3 protein: CASSLDFVTGQGGEKLFF
clone size: -
D gene: TRBD1
V gene: TRBV5-1
J gene: TRBJ1-4

CDR3 DNA: TGCAGTGCTAGAGGGGAGGGCAGTTTCTATGGCTACACCTTC
CDR3 protein: CSARGEGSFYGYTF
clone size: -
D gene: -
V gene: TRBV20-1
J gene: TRBJ1-2

CDR3 DNA: TGTGCCAGCAGTTATGGGGGGCCCAATGAGCAGTTCTTC
CDR3 protein: CASSYGGPNEQFF
clone size: many
D gene: -
V gene: TRBV6-5
J gene: TRBJ2-1

CDR3 DNA: TGTGCCAGCAGCTTTGGCAGGGAAGCCTACGAGCAGTACTTC
CDR3 protein: CASSFGREAYEQYF
clone size: -
D gene: -
V gene: TRBV13
J gene: TRBJ2-7

CDR3 DNA: TGTGCCAGCAGCGAAGACCGGGCCGGGGTCGAGCAGTACTTC
CDR3 protein: CASSEDRAGVEQYF
clone size: -
D gene: -
V gene: TRBV5-3
J gene: TRBJ2-7

CDR3 DNA: TGTGCCAGCAGCCAAGAAACAGATATATACTCTGGGGCCAACGTCCTGACTTTC
CDR3 protein: CASSQETDIYSGANVLTF
clone size: many
D gene: -
V gene: TRBV4-2
J gene: TRBJ2-6

CDR3 DNA: TGCGCCAGCAGCTTGGACAGGGTTCCTTTTGCAGATACGCAGTATTTT
CDR3 protein: CASSLDRVPFADTQYF
clone size: many
D gene: -
V gene: TRBV5-1
J gene: TRBJ2-3

CDR3 DNA: TGCGCCAGCAGCCGGGGGACAGGGCCCAACTTGAACACTGAAGCTTTCTTT
CDR3 protein: CASSRGTGPNLNTEAFF
clone size: -
D gene: TRBD1
V gene: TRBV4-1
J gene: TRBJ1-1

CDR3 DNA: TGTGCCAGCAGTTACATCGCGAACACCGGGGAGCTGTTTTTT
CDR3 protein: CASSYIANTGELFF
clone size: many
D gene: -
V gene: TRBV6-2/TRBV6-3
J gene: TRBJ2-2

CDR3 DNA: TGTGCCAGCGGGGGTCTGGACTATGGCTACACCTTC
CDR3 protein: CASGGLDYGYTF
clone size: few
D gene: -
V gene: TRBV4-2
J gene: TRBJ1-2

CDR3 DNA: TGTGCCAGCAGTTTACGGGAGGCGTCCGGCTACAATGAGCAGTTCTTC
CDR3 protein: CASSLREASGYNEQFF
clone size: few
D gene: TRBD2
V gene: TRBV27
J gene: TRBJ2-1

CDR3 DNA: TGCGCCAGCAGCCAACCAGGACAGGGACCTGGGGCCAACGTCCTGACTTTC
CDR3 protein: CASSQPGQGPGANVLTF
clone size: many
D gene: TRBD1
V gene: TRBV4-3
J gene: TRBJ2-6

CDR3 DNA: TGTGCCAGCAGCTTTTCCGGAGGAAAATACGAGCAGTACTTC
CDR3 protein: CASSFSGGKYEQYF
clone size: few
D gene: -
V gene: TRBV11-2
J gene: TRBJ2-7

CDR3 DNA: TGTGCCAGCAGGGAGACTAGCGGGAGGGCCCAGGTCCAGTACTTC
CDR3 protein: CASRETSGRAQVQYF
clone size: -
D gene: TRBD2
V gene: TRBV6-4
J gene: TRBJ2-5

CDR3 DNA: TGTGCCAGCAGCTCCCGGGTCTCGTGGCATGAGCAGTTCTTC
CDR3 protein: CASSSRVSWHEQFF
clone size: -
D gene: -
V gene: TRBV11-3
J gene: TRBJ2-1

CDR3 DNA: TGTGCCAGCAGCCAAGATGGGCCCCCCATTATGGATACGCAGTATTTT
CDR3 protein: CASSQDGPPIMDTQYF
clone size: many
D gene: -
V gene: TRBV4-2
J gene: TRBJ2-3

CDR3 DNA: TGCGCCAGCAGCCATAGGGACCTCGGCAATACGCAGTATTTT
CDR3 protein: CASSHRDLGNTQYF
clone size: -
D gene: -
V gene: TRBV4-1
J gene: TRBJ2-3

CDR3 DNA: TGCGCCAGCAGCTCCCCGAGGGTAGGGCGGGAGGGCCGTGAGCAGTTCTTC
CDR3 protein: CASSSPRVGREGREQFF
clone size: many
D gene: TRBD2
V gene: TRBV5-1
J gene: TRBJ2-1

CDR3 DNA: TGTGCCATCAGTGAGTCGTTGACTAGCGGAACCTACGAGCAGTACTTC
CDR3 protein: CAISESLTSGTYEQYF
clone size: once
D gene: TRBD2
V gene: TRBV10-3
J gene: TRBJ2-7

CDR3 DNA: TGTGCCAGCAGCGTAGCGGGAGTTCCCCACGAGCAGTACTTC
CDR3 protein: CASSVAGVPHEQYF
clone size: -
D gene: -
V gene: TRBV9
J gene: TRBJ2-7

CDR3 DNA: TGTGCCAGCAGCCCCCTAATAGCGGGGGGGCGTCCTGAGCAGTTCTTC
CDR3 protein: CASSPLIAGGRPEQFF
clone size: many
D gene: TRBD2
V gene: TRBV16
J gene: TRBJ2-1

CDR3 DNA: TGTGCCAGCAGTTACTCACCCCCCTGGACTAGCGGAGAGACACAAGAGACCCAGTACTTC
CDR3 protein: CASSYSPPWTSGETQETQYF
clone size: few
D gene: TRBD2
V gene: TRBV6-5
J gene: TRBJ2-5

CDR3 DNA: TGCAGTGCTAGAGATGTTAGCGGGACGGTCACAGATACGCAGTATTTT
CDR3 protein: CSARDVSGTVTDTQYF
clone size: -
D gene: TRBD2
V gene: TRBV20-1
J gene: TRBJ2-3

CDR3 DNA: TGTGCCAGCAGCTACTACCCTCCGAACACTGAAGCTTTCTTT
CDR3 protein: CASSYYPPNTEAFF
clone size: many
D gene: -
V gene: TRBV7-2
J gene: TRBJ1-1

CDR3 DNA: TGCGCCAGCAGCCAAGATACGGGTCAGGGAAATGGCTACACCTTC
CDR3 protein: CASSQDTGQGNGYTF
clone size: -
D gene: -
V gene: TRBV4-3
J gene: TRBJ1-2

CDR3 DNA: TGTGCCAGCAGTTACGGAGGAAGCTCTGGGGCCAACGTCCTGACTTTC
CDR3 protein: CASSYGGSSGANVLTF
clone size: many
D gene: -
V gene: TRBV6-5
J gene: TRBJ2-6

CDR3 DNA: TGTGCCATCAGCCCCGCAGGAGGTGGTGGCTACACCTTC
CDR3 protein: CAISPAGGGGYTF
clone size: many
D gene: -
V gene: TRBV10-3
J gene: TRBJ1-2

CDR3 DNA: TGTGCCAGCGCCTTGGGAGACAGGGGGTTAACTGAAGCTTTCTTT
CDR3 protein: CASALGDRGLTEAFF
clone size: -
D gene: TRBD1
V gene: TRBV5-6
J gene: TRBJ1-1

CDR3 DNA: TGTGCCAGCAGTTTCGGGCAAATGCAAGGCTCCGGGGCCAACGTCCTGACTTTC
CDR3 protein: CASSFGQMQGSGANVLTF
clone size: many
D gene: -
V gene: TRBV12-3/TRBV12-4
J gene: TRBJ2-6

CDR3 DNA: TGTGCCAGCAGTTACTATGGAGGGGGCACCTACGAGCAGTACTTC
CDR3 protein: CASSYYGGGTYEQYF
clone size: few
D gene: -
V gene: TRBV6-5
J gene: TRBJ2-7

CDR3 DNA: TGTGCCAGCAGCACCACGACAGGTCCGAGGGATGAGCAGTTCTTC
CDR3 protein: CASSTTTGPRDEQFF
clone size: many
D gene: -
V gene: TRBV11-3
J gene: TRBJ2-1

CDR3 DNA: TGTGCCAGCAGCTTAGCTCCCCGGGCCGCCCCCTACAATGAGCAGTTCTTC
CDR3 protein: CASSLAPRAAPYNEQFF
clone size: -
D gene: -
V gene: TRBV7-6
J gene: TRBJ2-1

CDR3 DNA: TGCGCCAGCAGCTACCGGACACTGAACACCGGGGAGCTGTTTTTT
CDR3 protein: CASSYRTLNTGELFF
clone size: few
D gene: -
V gene: TRBV5-1
J gene: TRBJ2-2

CDR3 DNA: TGTGCCAGCAGGTCGTCTAACGGGCTCAACACTGAAGCTTTCTTT
CDR3 protein: CASRSSNGLNTEAFF
clone size: -
D gene: -
V gene: TRBV28
J gene: TRBJ1-1

CDR3 DNA: TGCGCCAGCAGCTGGCATCGAGGGAACACAGATACGCAGTATTTT
CDR3 protein: CASSWHRGNTDTQYF
clone size: many
D gene: -
V gene: TRBV5-1
J gene: TRBJ2-3

CDR3 DNA: TGTGCCAGCAGTTTACCGGGGACCCCCGGGGAGCTGTTTTTT
CDR3 protein: CASSLPGTPGELFF
clone size: few
D gene: -
V gene: TRBV27
J gene: TRBJ2-2

CDR3 DNA: TGTGCCACCGCCACCACAGGGGGAGCGCAAGAGACCCAGTACTTC
CDR3 protein: CATATTGGAQETQYF
clone size: -
D gene: TRBD1
V gene: TRBV7-9
J gene: TRBJ2-5

CDR3 DNA: TGTGCCAGCAGCTTAGGCTTCCAGGGGGGCGGCTACAATGAGCAGTTCTTC
CDR3 protein: CASSLGFQGGGYNEQFF
clone size: few
D gene: -
V gene: TRBV11-2
J gene: TRBJ2-1

CDR3 DNA: TGTGCCAGCAGTTTATTTTCCGGGACTAGCGGTACAAATGAGCAGTTCTTC
CDR3 protein: CASSLFSGTSGTNEQFF
clone size: -
D gene: TRBD2
V gene: TRBV27
J gene: TRBJ2-1

CDR3 DNA: TGTGCCAGCAGTTACCCTGGGAACGAGCAGTACTTC
CDR3 protein: CASSYPGNEQYF
clone size: many
D gene: -
V gene: TRBV6-2/TRBV6-3
J gene: TRBJ2-7

CDR3 DNA: TGTGCCAGCAGCCAGAGGGACAGGGACAATCAGCCCCAGCATTTT
CDR3 protein: CASSQRDRDNQPQHF
clone size: -
D gene: TRBD1
V gene: TRBV4-2
J gene: TRBJ1-5

CDR3 DNA: TGTGCCAGCAGCAACTCACTAGCCCCCCCGGAGGCCCAATACTTC
CDR3 protein: CASSNSLAPPEAQYF
clone size: -
D gene: -
V gene: TRBV5-6
J gene: TRBJ2-5